This TCR beta chain appears in the sequencing data of a study of CD8 T cells in ankylosing spondylitis. Study outcomes and limitations: Previously reported in reactive arthritis synovial fluid and blood were some of the motif variants. Clones linked with disease were CD8+ and fairly uncommon in the peripheral blood. From matched ankylosing spondylitis synovial fluid, disease-linked clones were reportedly recovered at significantly enriched levels.

This clonotype has at least ten counts. Its antigen is as yet unknown. Quantitative 5'-RACE was performed with molecular barcodes, and it yielded the TCR beta libraries. Via MiXCR, TCRdb re-called the 5' RACE reads, giving one row per CDR3 protein. The table lists some 200,000 distinct CDR3 sequences, 20% to 30% of them singletons. V gave up 1 base and J gave up 6 bases, with 7 bases separating them. This CDR3 spans 13 amino acids. CDR1 and CDR2 from the germline V gene are SGDLS and YYNGEE. The sample consisted of blood, either unsorted or a sorted T cell fraction (not recorded which). V is TRBV9 and J is TRBJ2-2, with D possibly TRBD2 on 6 matching bases. This receptor was identified in a male donor with ankylosing spondylitis or in good health (not recorded which). The CDR3 region has the DNA TGTGCCAGCAGCGTACGGGACTCCGGGGAGCTGTTTTTT. Amino acids: CASSVRDSGELFF.